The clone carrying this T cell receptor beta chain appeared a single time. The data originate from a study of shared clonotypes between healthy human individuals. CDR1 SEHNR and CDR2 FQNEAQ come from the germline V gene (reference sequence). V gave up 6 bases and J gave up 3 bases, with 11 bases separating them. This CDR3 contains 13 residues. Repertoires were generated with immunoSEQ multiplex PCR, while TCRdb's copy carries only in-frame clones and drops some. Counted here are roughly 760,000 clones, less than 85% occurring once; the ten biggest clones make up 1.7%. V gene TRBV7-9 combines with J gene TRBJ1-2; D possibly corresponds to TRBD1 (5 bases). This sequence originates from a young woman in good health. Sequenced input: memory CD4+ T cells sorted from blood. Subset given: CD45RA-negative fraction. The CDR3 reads CASSFQGDYGYTF. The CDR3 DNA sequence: TGTGCCAGCAGTTTTCAGGGAGACTATGGCTACACCTTC.